This record concerns one T cell receptor (beta chain) sequence. Its antigen is still unknown. The sample is drawn from a study of T cell responses to AZD1222 COVID-19 vaccine. Study background: Pooling covered second doses at about 4 or about 12 weeks.

Sequencing used immunoSEQ multiplex PCR; TCRdb keeps in-frame clones, though not all of them. The repertoire consists of 110,000 to 150,000 clones, with 80% to 90% occurring once and the leading ten covering about 2.7%. The CDR3 runs to 13 residues. The germline V gene has CDR1 LNHDA and CDR2 SQIVND (reference sequence). V shed 3 bases and J 10 bases; nucleotides not matched to a gene: 5. Overall study results and limits: It should be noted that donors were predominantly white British and more often female, and clonal diversity was possibly underestimated.

The input for sequencing was peripheral blood, taken on day 0 of AZD1222 vaccination. The TCR comes from an adult in good health. The genes are TRBV19 and TRBJ2-1; the match to TRBD2 covers 8 bases. The CDR3 reads CASSMASGWEQFF. In DNA form, the CDR3 reads TGTGCCAGTAGTATGGCTAGCGGGTGGGAGCAGTTCTTC.